A selection of T cell receptor beta chains follows, all from one sample in a study of T-cell memory formation after mild COVID-19. Each CDR3 protein gets one entry after TCRdb re-called the 5' RACE reads with MiXCR. The sample records about 430,000 distinct CDR3 sequences, 24% being singletons. The sequenced sample consisted of PBMCs or a T cell subset sorted from them (not recorded which). The source is an adult woman who had mild COVID-19 (a few samples of this study predate the infection). Cell type and time point are not known. CDR3s include the opening cysteine and the closing phenylalanine or tryptophan. The order of the fields is V gene, J gene, CDR3 protein.

v_call: TRBV12-3/TRBV12-4
j_call: TRBJ1-2
cdr3_aa: CASSARNPGQGYGYTF

v_call: TRBV12-3/TRBV12-4
j_call: TRBJ1-1
cdr3_aa: CASSLPGVAFF

v_call: TRBV7-8
j_call: TRBJ2-5
cdr3_aa: CASYRALGNGETQYF

v_call: TRBV29-1
j_call: TRBJ1-1
cdr3_aa: CSVLPTGLTNTEAFF

v_call: TRBV3-1
j_call: TRBJ2-7
cdr3_aa: CASSQDRKGEQYF

v_call: TRBV20-1
j_call: TRBJ1-2
cdr3_aa: CSASNRGQGNYGYTF

v_call: TRBV13
j_call: TRBJ2-7
cdr3_aa: CASTFSGTGISYEQYF

v_call: TRBV12-3/TRBV12-4
j_call: TRBJ1-1
cdr3_aa: CASSQSAVVEAFF

v_call: TRBV7-6
j_call: TRBJ1-1
cdr3_aa: CASSSGTGGGTEAFF

v_call: TRBV25-1
j_call: TRBJ1-4
cdr3_aa: CASSDPPPNEKLFF

v_call: TRBV12-3/TRBV12-4
j_call: TRBJ1-5
cdr3_aa: CASRLEGRDNQPQHF

v_call: TRBV29-1
j_call: TRBJ1-1
cdr3_aa: CSVFPGNTEAFF

v_call: TRBV7-2
j_call: TRBJ2-7
cdr3_aa: CASSLQRDLEQYF

v_call: TRBV15
j_call: TRBJ1-1
cdr3_aa: CATSRANTEAFF

v_call: TRBV4-1
j_call: TRBJ1-2
cdr3_aa: CASSPPGAHGYTF

v_call: TRBV15
j_call: TRBJ2-3
cdr3_aa: CATSREGDTQYF

v_call: TRBV5-5
j_call: TRBJ2-7
cdr3_aa: CASSFWGSDEQYF

v_call: TRBV5-1
j_call: TRBJ2-2
cdr3_aa: CASSFGLTGWELFF

v_call: TRBV13
j_call: TRBJ1-1
cdr3_aa: CATQGVQEAFF

v_call: TRBV12-3/TRBV12-4
j_call: TRBJ1-4
cdr3_aa: CASSPGTGKKLFF

v_call: TRBV7-9
j_call: TRBJ1-2
cdr3_aa: CASSLHYGYTF

v_call: TRBV6-5
j_call: TRBJ1-1
cdr3_aa: CASSHPGGGPNTEAFF

v_call: TRBV7-9
j_call: TRBJ2-2
cdr3_aa: CATTDSFGTGELFF

v_call: TRBV7-6
j_call: TRBJ2-5
cdr3_aa: CASSLQGGRRETQYF

v_call: TRBV9
j_call: TRBJ1-2
cdr3_aa: CASSVDQGSYGYTF

v_call: TRBV7-9
j_call: TRBJ2-1
cdr3_aa: CASSSGSPAFF

v_call: TRBV20-1
j_call: TRBJ2-1
cdr3_aa: CSAAPGQLDNEQFF

v_call: TRBV3-1
j_call: TRBJ1-2
cdr3_aa: CASSRVGGNYGYTF

v_call: TRBV7-6
j_call: TRBJ2-1
cdr3_aa: CASSLNRQGSHEQFF

v_call: TRBV3-1
j_call: TRBJ2-1
cdr3_aa: CASSPVLAGGHNEQFF

v_call: TRBV21-1
j_call: TRBJ1-5
cdr3_aa: CASGAFILMHDQPQHF

v_call: TRBV6-2/TRBV6-3
j_call: TRBJ1-2
cdr3_aa: CASSYSAKDYGYTF

v_call: TRBV5-1
j_call: TRBJ2-1
cdr3_aa: CASSELADSYNEQFF

v_call: TRBV5-8
j_call: TRBJ2-3
cdr3_aa: CASSSPDRFSTDTQYF

v_call: TRBV12-3/TRBV12-4
j_call: TRBJ1-2
cdr3_aa: CASRIQGVGGYTF

v_call: TRBV7-3
j_call: TRBJ2-2
cdr3_aa: CASSPERLGELFF

v_call: TRBV5-1
j_call: TRBJ1-4
cdr3_aa: CASSFSTNEKLFF